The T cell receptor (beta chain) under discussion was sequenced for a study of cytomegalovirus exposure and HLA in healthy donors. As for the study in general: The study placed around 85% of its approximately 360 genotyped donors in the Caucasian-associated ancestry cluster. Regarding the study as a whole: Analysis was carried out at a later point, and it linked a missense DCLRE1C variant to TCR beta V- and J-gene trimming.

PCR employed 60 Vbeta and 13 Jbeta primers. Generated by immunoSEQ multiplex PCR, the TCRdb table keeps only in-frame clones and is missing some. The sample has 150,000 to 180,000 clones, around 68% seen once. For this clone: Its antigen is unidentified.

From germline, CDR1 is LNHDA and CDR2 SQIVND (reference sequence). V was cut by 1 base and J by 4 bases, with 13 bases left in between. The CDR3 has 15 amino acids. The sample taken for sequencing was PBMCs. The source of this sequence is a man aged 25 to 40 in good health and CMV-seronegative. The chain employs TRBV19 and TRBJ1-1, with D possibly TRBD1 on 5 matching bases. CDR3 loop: CASSIGGGVGTEAFF. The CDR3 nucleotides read TGTGCCAGTAGTATAGGGGGAGGGGTCGGCACTGAAGCTTTCTTT.